This T cell receptor (beta chain) originates from a study of cytomegalovirus exposure and HLA in healthy donors. The V end was cut by 4 bases, the J end by 0 bases, with 12 bases between. Germline-derived CDR1 and CDR2 are MDHEN and SYDVKM. The CDR3 runs 15 residues. Primers: 60 Vbeta forward and 13 Jbeta reverse. Sequencing was performed with immunoSEQ multiplex PCR; in TCRdb, only in-frame clones are kept and a portion is missing. The sample comprises approximately 150,000 clones, 70% to 80% of which are singletons, and about 1% rests with the top ten. Input material: PBMCs. This chain uses TRBV28 with TRBJ1-1; D not certain. The clonotype was recovered from a woman in her forties in good health and CMV-seronegative. This CDR3 reads CASSYFLAMNTEAFF. As DNA, the CDR3 is TGTGCCAGCAGTTATTTTTTGGCCATGAACACTGAAGCTTTCTTT.